This T cell receptor (beta chain) is drawn from a study of OX40 agonist ivuxolimab in advanced cancers. Study background: Patients were dosed intravenously with ivuxolimab at 0.01 to 10 mg/kg every 2 weeks. General study findings and limits: Researchers report that CD8+ T cells had, on average, more expanded clones than CD4+. Some nonresponders additionally presented with little normalized T-cell clonal expansion. The CD4+ and CD8+ T cells in the blood had expanded clonally by week 6 at 0.1 to 3.0 mg/kg.

This clone was observed a few times. Its matching antigen is unknown. The CDR3 contains 16 residues. The J segment lost 8 bases and the V segment lost 3 bases, leaving 9 bases of the junction unmatched. CDR1 and CDR2 (germline): SGHRS, YFSETQ. The method was immunoSEQ multiplex PCR; TCRdb's version includes in-frame clones alone and lacks a portion of them. This sample carries over 50,000 clones, 75% to 90% of them seen once, and the ten largest clones take around 0.6%. The TCR was taken from an adult with an advanced solid tumor such as melanoma, head and neck, liver or kidney cancer. Sequencing used CD4+ or CD8+ T cells sorted from blood, obtained in a trial of the OX40 agonist ivuxolimab. V gene TRBV5-1 combines with J gene TRBJ1-6; 9 bases map to TRBD1. The CDR3 loop is CASSYGQGSGDSPLHF. The CDR3, as DNA: TGCGCCAGCAGCTACGGACAGGGGAGCGGGGATTCACCCCTCCACTTT.